This T cell receptor beta chain was captured by sequencing in a study of cytomegalovirus exposure and HLA in healthy donors. In the study overall: An earlier analysis identified 110 million or so unique TCR beta sequences in some 170 million T cells. Whole-study findings and limits: More clonal expansion characterized HLA-associated TCR beta chains than equally common others in a later analysis. Relative to the approximately 700-donor mean, N-insertions were reportedly fewer in an Asian-associated ancestry cluster in a later analysis.

Healthy bone marrow donors supplied every sample. As regards this clone: What it binds is not known.

The primer mix had 60 Vbeta and 13 Jbeta primers. The protocol was immunoSEQ multiplex PCR, while the TCRdb copy is restricted to in-frame clones and leaves out a portion. Of 80,000 or so clones listed, around 78% are singletons. V lost 4 bases and J 5 bases, leaving 14 bases between the germline ends. CDR1 and CDR2 from the germline V gene are SGHTA and FQGNSA. The CDR3 extends over 14 amino acids. This clonotype originated in a man aged 35-49 years in good health and CMV-seronegative. Material for sequencing was PBMCs. The rearrangement uses TRBV7-2 and TRBJ2-5, with D maybe TRBD2 (5 bases). The CDR3 reads CASSSRTTGETQYF. Here the CDR3 DNA reads TGTGCCAGCAGCTCACGGACGACGGGGGAGACCCAGTACTTC.